This record covers a single TCR beta chain. Its antigen is not known. This sample's time point: week 5, during vaccination. Every single dose of the vaccine, 300 ug of mutant IDH1 20-mer peptide, came with topical imiquimod. The data stem from a study of a mutant IDH1 vaccine in newly diagnosed glioma. The V gene's germline CDR1 is ENHRY and CDR2 SYGVKD. CDR3 length: 17 residues. Trimming removed 0 bases from V and 3 bases from J, with 17 bases in between. Data came from immunoSEQ multiplex PCR; TCRdb stores just in-frame clones and leaves some out. Of around 46,000 clones listed, around 80% are singletons.

This TCR derives from a man aged 50-60 years with glioma. Sequencing was performed on PBMCs, taken from a glioma patient whose treatment included an IDH1 peptide vaccine. The chain has TRBV10-3 and TRBJ1-2, with D tentatively TRBD1 (6 bases). The CDR3 nucleotides read TGTGCCATCAGTGAGTCGGGCCAGGGGTTGGGAGACTATGGCTACACCTTC. Its protein is CAISESGQGLGDYGYTF.